This T cell receptor beta chain is from a study of cytomegalovirus exposure and HLA in healthy donors. The CDR3 runs to 15 residues. Per germline, CDR1 SGHNT and CDR2 YYREEE (reference sequence). V was shortened by 0 bases and J by 1 base, with 10 bases between the two germline ends. Study-level results: It was reported that TCR beta sequences correctly inferred the HLA-A and HLA-B alleles for most subjects.

This clone was detected once. Its antigen is as yet unknown. This PCR relied on a set of 60 Vbeta primers and 13 Jbeta primers. As handled by the study authors: Roughly 11 million shared chains were among approximately 80 million unique TCR beta chains counted in a later analysis. TCRdb keeps only in-frame clones here, not all; method: immunoSEQ multiplex PCR. That table supplies the V and J calls and clone size; D and trimming were determined from the DNA. The profile shows some 130,000 clones, 66% of them singletons. The chain employs TRBV5-4 and TRBJ1-1, with D perhaps TRBD1 (5 bases). The material sequenced was PBMCs. This receptor was obtained from a human donor in good health. CDR3 nucleotide sequence: TGTGCCAGCAGCTTGGCCGGGGGGGGGAACACTGAAGCTTTCTTT. Translation: CASSLAGGGNTEAFF.